This TCR beta chain was sequenced in a study of blood T cell repertoires in COVID-19. Overall study: There were acute and convalescent COVID-19 samples, and they came from the United States, Italy and Spain.

Authors' methods: Nucleated cell counts were estimated from reference gene primer amplification. Measured with immunoSEQ multiplex PCR; TCRdb has only the in-frame clones, and not every one. That table furnishes V, J and clone size, whereas the DNA furnished D and trimming. The table lists approximately 240,000 clones, more than 80% of them singletons. Trimming at V came to 4 bases and at J to 5 bases, leaving 6 bases not matched to a gene. Per the germline V gene, CDR1 is WNHNN and CDR2 is SYGVQD (reference sequence). The CDR3 is 15 amino acids. The sequence derives from a human donor in a cohort sampled during active COVID-19. Sequenced sample: peripheral blood. The gene calls are TRBV10-1 and TRBJ2-5; 11 bases agree with TRBD2. CDR3 protein: CASSGGTSGPETQYF. CDR3 nucleotides: TGCGCCAGCAGTGGGGGGACTAGCGGTCCTGAGACCCAGTACTTC.